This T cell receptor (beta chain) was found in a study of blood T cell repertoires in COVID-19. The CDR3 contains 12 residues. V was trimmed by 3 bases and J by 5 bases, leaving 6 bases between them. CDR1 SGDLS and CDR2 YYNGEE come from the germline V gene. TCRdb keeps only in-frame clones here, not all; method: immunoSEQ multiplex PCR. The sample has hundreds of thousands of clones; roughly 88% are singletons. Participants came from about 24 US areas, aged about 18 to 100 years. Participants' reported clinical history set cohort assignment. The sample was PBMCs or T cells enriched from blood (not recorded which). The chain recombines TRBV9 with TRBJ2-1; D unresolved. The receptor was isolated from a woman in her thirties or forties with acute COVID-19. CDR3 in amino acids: CASSASHNEQFF. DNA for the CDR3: TGTGCCAGCAGCGCTAGTCACAATGAGCAGTTCTTC. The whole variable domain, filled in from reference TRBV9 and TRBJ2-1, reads DSGVTQTPKHLITATGQRVTLRCSPRSGDLSVYWYQQSLDQGLQFLIQYYNGEERAKGNILERFSAQQFPDLHSELNLSSLELGDSALYFCASSASHNEQFFGPGTRLTVL.